Shown below are 18 T cell receptor beta chains from a single sample sequenced in a study of cytomegalovirus exposure and HLA in healthy donors. The PCR had 60 Vbeta and 13 Jbeta primers. Here immunoSEQ multiplex PCR was the method, and the copy in TCRdb shows in-frame clones only, minus some. The data hold 110,000 to 150,000 clones, with roughly 80% observed a single time. The sample consisted of PBMCs. All receptors come from a woman aged 40 to 50 in good health and CMV-seronegative.

This sequence joins TRBV5-1 and TRBJ2-2; 7 positions agree with TRBD1. Trimming took 0 bases from V and 4 from J; bases not matched to a gene: 3. The CDR3 is 15 residues long. In germline, CDR1 is SGHRS, CDR2 YFSETQ. In nucleotides, the CDR3 is TGCGCCAGCAGCTTGGTTTCAGGGGGCACCGGGGAGCTGTTTTTT. Its translation is CASSLVSGGTGELFF.

The chain carries TRBV5-1 and TRBJ2-3, with D perhaps matching TRBD2 (6 bases). Trimming cost V 9 bases and J 4 bases, with 15 bases left between them. Looked up from germline, CDR1 is SGHRS and CDR2 is YFSETQ. The CDR3 has 13 residues. The CDR3 DNA reads TGCGCCACCCGGACGGAGGGTGCAGATACGCAGTATTTT. Translation gives CATRTEGADTQYF.

The V and J genes are TRBV28 and TRBJ1-6, with TRBD1 matching 9 bases. The CDR3 loop spans 19 amino acids. The junction had 13 bases not matched to a gene; V was cut back by 6 bases and J by 1 base. From germline, CDR1 is MDHEN and CDR2 SYDVKM. The CDR3 reads CASRDPGQGAVSYNSPLHF. The CDR3 DNA follows: TGTGCCAGCAGGGATCCGGGACAGGGCGCCGTGTCCTATAATTCACCCCTCCACTTT.

The V call is TRBV5-1, the J call TRBJ2-7, with D hard to call. Germline values: CDR1 SGHRS, CDR2 YFSETQ. The CDR3 has 11 residues. The V and J ends lost 2 bases and 2 bases respectively, with 2 bases between them. The CDR3 bases are TGCGCCAGCAGCTTCGCCTACGAGCAGTACTTC. Its translation is CASSFAYEQYF.

This chain uses TRBV11-2 with TRBJ1-1; D may be TRBD1 (5 bases). Germline V CDR1 and CDR2: SGHAT, FQNNGV. The CDR3 length is 12 residues. V was trimmed by 5 bases and J by 5 bases, leaving 9 bases between them. The CDR3 nucleotides read TGTGCCAGCAGCATGGGACTTACTGAAGCTTTCTTT. This sequence encodes CASSMGLTEAFF.

DNA of the CDR3: TGCGCCAGCAGCCGTGGACAGGGGGATAGAAGCACTGAAGCTTTCTTT. Amino acid sequence: CASSRGQGDRSTEAFF. The chain combines TRBV4-1 with TRBJ1-1, with 10 bases lining up with TRBD1. The germline gives CDR1 MGHRA, CDR2 YSYEKL. The ends lost 4 bases at V and 4 bases at J; junction bases unmatched: 9. The CDR3 consists of 16 residues.

The rearrangement joins TRBV29-1 to TRBJ2-7, with D tentatively TRBD2 (6 bases). Trimming pared 1 base from V and 9 bases from J, leaving 10 bases between. Germline V gives CDR1 SQVTM, CDR2 ANQGSEA. This CDR3 is 11 amino acids long. The CDR3: CSVEVMEGQYF. The CDR3 DNA reads as TGCAGCGTTGAAGTAATGGAGGGGCAGTACTTC.

The chain combines TRBV27 with TRBJ2-7; D possibly corresponds to TRBD1 (7 bases). This CDR3 is built from 13 residues. The V gene's germline CDR1 is MNHEY and CDR2 SMNVEV (reference sequence). V was trimmed by 3 bases and J by 7 bases, leaving 13 bases between them. CDR3 DNA: TGTGCCAGCAGTTTCGACAGGGCGGGAGAGCAGTACTTC. This codes for CASSFDRAGEQYF.

This clone appeared a few times. V usage is TRBV19 and J usage is TRBJ2-2; 8 bases map to TRBD2. In germline, CDR1 is LNHDA, CDR2 SQIVND (reference sequence). The CDR3 length is 15 residues. The V gene end was trimmed by 2 bases and the J gene end by 7 bases; junction bases not matched to a gene: 6. This chain's CDR3 is CASSISGLVDGELFF. In nucleotides, the CDR3 is TGTGCCAGTAGTATATCGGGACTAGTGGACGGGGAGCTGTTTTTT.

This clone was detected once. The chain recombines TRBV18 with TRBJ1-4; D is perhaps TRBD1 (5 bases). The V gene lost 3 bases and the J gene lost 3 bases, with 11 bases spanning the gap. The CDR3 consists of 15 residues. The germline V gene has CDR1 KGHSH and CDR2 LQKENI. In DNA form, the CDR3 reads TGTGCCAGCTCACCGGCCTGGGGCTCTAATGAAAAACTGTTTTTT. It encodes CASSPAWGSNEKLFF.

J is TRBJ2-3 and V is TRBV5-8; 8 bases map to TRBD2. V was pared by 0 bases and J by 6 bases, with 9 bases of the junction left unmatched. Germline V CDR1 and CDR2: SGHTS, YDEGEE. The CDR3 contains 16 residues. The CDR3: CASSLASTSAADTQYF. The CDR3 bases are TGTGCCAGCAGCTTGGCCTCGACTAGCGCTGCGGATACGCAGTATTTT. Combining the CDR3 with reference TRBV5-8 and TRBJ2-3 gives the whole variable domain EAGVTQSPTHLIKTRGQQATLRCSPISGHTSVYWYQQALGLGLQFLLWYDEGEERNRGNFPPRFSGRQFPNYSSELNVNALELEDSALYLCASSLASTSAADTQYFGPGTRLTVL.

The count of this clone is one. This chain connects TRBV19 to TRBJ2-5, with 7 bases that match TRBD1. This CDR3 is 15 amino acids long. Germline loops: CDR1 LNHDA, CDR2 SQIVND (reference sequence). V trimming: 10 bases; J trimming: 0 bases; junction bases outside the gene matches: 11. In nucleotides, the CDR3 is TGTGCCACTACCAACAGGGGTCGAGACCAAGAGACCCAGTACTTC. Translation gives CATTNRGRDQETQYF.

The V call is TRBV27, the J call TRBJ1-2; tentative D call: TRBD1 (6 bases). Trimming shortened V by 8 bases and J by 4 bases, and 14 bases separated the two germline ends. Looked up from germline, CDR1 is MNHEY and CDR2 is SMNVEV (reference sequence). This CDR3 contains 13 residues. This CDR3 is CASSPDRTYGYTF. CDR3 sequence (DNA): TGTGCCAGCTCCCCGGACAGAACCTATGGCTACACCTTC.

The chain links TRBV2 to TRBJ2-3; perhaps TRBD1 as D (7 bases). The CDR3 has 14 residues. Trimming shortened V by 6 bases and J by 4 bases, and 14 bases separated the two germline ends. The germline gives CDR1 SNHLY, CDR2 FYNNEI. In DNA form, the CDR3 reads TGTGCCAGCAGCCCGACAGGGAGGTCAGATACGCAGTATTTT. It encodes CASSPTGRSDTQYF.

This sequence joins TRBV2 and TRBJ2-7; no clear D gene. Looked up from germline, CDR1 is SNHLY and CDR2 is FYNNEI. This CDR3 is built from 11 residues. V was cut by 5 bases and J by 5 bases, with 7 bases left in between. Here the CDR3 reads CASSLVDEQYF. DNA for the CDR3: TGTGCCAGCAGTCTAGTGGACGAGCAGTACTTC. The whole variable domain, remainder taken from reference TRBV2 and TRBJ2-7, is EPEVTQTPSHQVTQMGQEVILRCVPISNHLYFYWYRQILGQKVEFLVSFYNNEISEKSEIFDDQFSVERPDGSNFTLKIRSTKLEDSAMYFCASSLVDEQYFGPGTRLTVT.

This rearrangement joins TRBV6-4 to TRBJ2-1; maybe TRBD2 (5 bases). The CDR3 covers 13 residues. Per germline, CDR1 MRHNA and CDR2 SNTAGT. V was clipped by 0 bases and J by 7 bases, with 7 bases between them. The CDR3 sequence is CASSDSRVNEQFF. In DNA, the CDR3 is TGTGCCAGCAGTGACTCGAGGGTTAATGAGCAGTTCTTC.

This clone was detected only a few times. The chain links TRBV25-1 to TRBJ1-1, with 7 bases that match TRBD1. The germline gives CDR1 MGHDK, CDR2 SYGVNS. Trimming cost V 5 bases and J 0 bases; bases outside gene matches: 12. The CDR3 runs 17 residues. The CDR3 sequence is CASSPRDSSFMNTEAFF. The DNA of the CDR3 is TGTGCCAGCAGTCCCCGGGACAGTAGTTTTATGAACACTGAAGCTTTCTTT.

This chain uses TRBV5-1 with TRBJ2-7; perhaps TRBD1 as D (6 bases). Deletions cut 4 bases from V and 2 bases from J, with 16 bases between. Germline V gene sequence: CDR1 SGHRS, CDR2 YFSETQ. This CDR3 is built from 15 residues. The CDR3 sequence is CASSPQGRAAYEQYF. In DNA, the CDR3 is TGCGCCAGCAGCCCCCAGGGGCGCGCGGCCTACGAGCAGTACTTC.